Presented here are 23 T cell receptor beta chains from one specimen sequenced in a study of shared T cell receptors in the human thymus. The data were produced by immunoSEQ multiplex PCR, yet TCRdb's version contains in-frame clones alone and is incomplete. Counted here are some 700,000 clones, 80% to 90% occurring once; the ten biggest clones make up more than 0.008%. The sample was also linked to a second study, of human thymus T cells.

What was sequenced was thymocytes. These receptors originate from a girl under three years old with a congenital heart defect.

Remarks on this clone: Other DNA sequences in this specimen translate into the identical CDR3. The CDR3 sequence is CASSSHSGRSPSFYSGNTIYF. The CDR3 region has the DNA TGCGCCAGCAGCTCCCATAGCGGCAGGTCTCCATCCTTCTATTCTGGAAACACCATATATTTT. V gene TRBV5-1 combines with J gene TRBJ1-3; D is undetermined. Germline CDR1 reads SGHRS; CDR2 reads YFSETQ. Trimming cost V 3 bases and J 1 base, with 29 bases left between them. The CDR3 loop spans 21 amino acids.

The chain is built from TRBV15 and TRBJ1-2; 7 nucleotides agree with TRBD1. CDR1 LNHNV and CDR2 YYDKDF come from the germline V gene (reference sequence). The CDR3 is 13 amino acids. With V trimmed by 2 bases and J by 3 bases, 0 bases remained unmatched. DNA for the CDR3: TGTGCCACCAGCAGAACAGGGGACTATGGCTACACCTTC. Protein product: CATSRTGDYGYTF.

The chain has TRBV5-1 and TRBJ2-5; 9 nucleotides agree with TRBD2. J lost 5 bases, V lost 4 bases, and 15 bases had no gene match. CDR1 and CDR2 (germline): SGHRS, YFSETQ. This CDR3 has 17 residues. The CDR3 here is CASSPNLAGGPSETQYF. The CDR3 DNA reads TGCGCCAGCAGCCCCAACCTGGCGGGGGGGCCGTCGGAGACCCAGTACTTC.

This clone appeared once. In DNA, the CDR3 is TGTGCCAGCAGCCCCCTATCTTCGCCCGGAGAGACCCAGTACTTC. Residues: CASSPLSSPGETQYF. The chain joins TRBV11-2 to TRBJ2-5; D not certain. Germline V gene lookup returns CDR1 SGHAT and CDR2 FQNNGV. V lost 5 bases and J 4 bases, leaving 17 bases between the germline ends. The CDR3 spans 15 residues.

This clone was recorded once. The chain couples TRBV29-1 to TRBJ2-7, with a weak D call TRBD2 (7 bases). V was clipped by 6 bases and J by 0 bases, with 15 bases between them. Germline V gene lookup returns CDR1 SQVTM and CDR2 ANQGSEA. The CDR3 covers 14 residues. The CDR3 region has the DNA TGCAGCGTAGCCCGCGGGGGCGGCTCCTACGAGCAGTACTTC. Its translation is CSVARGGGSYEQYF.

CDR3 DNA sequence: TGTGCCAGCTCACCCCGGGACAGGAGATTAGGTAGCAATCAGCCCCAGCATTTT. Amino acids: CASSPRDRRLGSNQPQHF. The chain has TRBV18 and TRBJ1-5; 8 nucleotides line up with TRBD1. CDR3 length: 18 residues. Germline lookup yields CDR1 KGHSH and CDR2 LQKENI. J gave up 0 bases and V 3 bases, and 10 bases lay outside the gene matches.

This chain joins TRBV4-1 and TRBJ1-4; 12 bases are a match to TRBD1. V shed 3 bases and J 10 bases; nucleotides not matched to a gene: 9. Germline loops: CDR1 MGHRA, CDR2 YSYEKL. The CDR3 has 16 amino acids. CDR3 nucleotides: TGCGCCAGCAGCCAGGGGGACAGGGGGCGCGGGGGAAAACTGTTTTTT. It translates to CASSQGDRGRGGKLFF.

Concerning this clone itself: This specimen includes other DNA sequences encoding the same CDR3. The J gene is TRBJ1-1, the V gene TRBV18; 9 bases agree with TRBD1. Trimming took 3 bases from V and 1 from J; bases not matched to a gene: 3. CDR1 is KGHSH and CDR2 is LQKENI in the germline V gene. The CDR3 contains 15 residues. The CDR3 sequence: CASSPGQGSNTEAFF. DNA for the CDR3: TGTGCCAGCTCACCCGGACAGGGGTCGAACACTGAAGCTTTCTTT.

The chain recombines TRBV5-1 with TRBJ2-3; 9 bases align to TRBD2. In germline, CDR1 is SGHRS, CDR2 YFSETQ. V shed 7 bases, J shed 2 bases, and the junction held 5 bases outside the gene matches. The CDR3 covers 14 residues. This CDR3 is CASERGDYTDTQYF. The CDR3 nucleotides read TGCGCCAGCGAGCGGGGGGACTACACAGATACGCAGTATTTT. Using reference TRBV5-1 and TRBJ2-3 for the parts outside the CDR3, the full variable domain is KAGVTQTPRYLIKTRGQQVTLSCSPISGHRSVSWYQQTPGQGLQFLFEYFSETQRNKGNFPGRFSGRQFSNSRSEMNVSTLELGDSALYLCASERGDYTDTQYFGPGTRLTVL.

J is TRBJ2-5 and V is TRBV2; D remains ambiguous. CDR1 is SNHLY and CDR2 is FYNNEI in the germline V gene. V lost 9 bases and J lost 1, with 12 bases in between. The CDR3 has 13 amino acids. The DNA of the CDR3 is TGTGCCAGAGATTCGGGTCGCCAAGAGACCCAGTACTTC. Amino acids: CARDSGRQETQYF.

The CDR3 DNA sequence: TGTGCCAGCAGTGAAGCTGGACAAGGCCGAAGGCAGCCCCAGCATTTT. Protein product: CASSEAGQGRRQPQHF. V gene TRBV6-1 combines with J gene TRBJ1-5, with D perhaps matching TRBD1 (5 bases). Trimming took 0 bases from V and 7 from J, leaving 16 bases between them. There are 16 residues in the CDR3. Germline CDR1 is MNHNS and CDR2 is SASEGT.

The chain couples TRBV28 to TRBJ1-5; the D is unclear. The V gene's germline CDR1 is MDHEN and CDR2 SYDVKM. V lost 2 bases and J lost 0, with 8 bases in between. The CDR3 extends over 15 amino acids. This chain's CDR3 is CASSLAGNSNQPQHF. The CDR3 bases are TGTGCCAGCAGTTTAGCGGGGAATAGCAATCAGCCCCAGCATTTT.

This clone was counted between two and nine times. This chain joins TRBV5-1 and TRBJ1-1; D perhaps matches TRBD1 (5 bases). The CDR3 runs to 15 residues. V was trimmed by 1 base and J by 4 bases, leaving 14 bases between them. Germline V gives CDR1 SGHRS, CDR2 YFSETQ. The CDR3 is CASSLPFDSRTEAFF. In DNA, the CDR3 is TGCGCCAGCAGCTTGCCCTTCGACAGTCGCACTGAAGCTTTCTTT. The full variable domain, completed using reference TRBV5-1 and TRBJ1-1, is KAGVTQTPRYLIKTRGQQVTLSCSPISGHRSVSWYQQTPGQGLQFLFEYFSETQRNKGNFPGRFSGRQFSNSRSEMNVSTLELGDSALYLCASSLPFDSRTEAFFGQGTRLTVV.

The chain carries TRBV7-3 and TRBJ2-1; D may be TRBD2 (6 bases). This CDR3 has 18 residues. Germline V gene sequence: CDR1 SGHTA, CDR2 FQGTGA. Trimming cost V 5 bases and J 0 bases, with 20 bases left between them. This chain's CDR3 is CASSHPESSGSSYNEQFF. CDR3 sequence (DNA): TGTGCCAGCAGCCACCCGGAGAGTAGCGGTAGCTCCTACAATGAGCAGTTCTTC.

This clone was observed once. The chain employs TRBV27 and TRBJ2-7; no clear D. The CDR3 loop spans 13 amino acids. The germline V gene has CDR1 MNHEY and CDR2 SMNVEV (reference sequence). Trimming stripped 3 bases from V and 3 bases from J, with 9 bases between. This CDR3 reads CASSFARHYEQYF. The CDR3 DNA sequence: TGTGCCAGCAGTTTTGCCAGACACTACGAGCAGTACTTC.

The chain has TRBV2 and TRBJ1-1; 9 bases line up with TRBD1. With 6 bases clipped from V and 0 bases from J, the junction kept 14 bases outside the gene matches. This CDR3 contains 18 residues. Per germline, CDR1 SNHLY and CDR2 FYNNEI. CDR3 DNA: TGTGCCAGCAGCGGAGAGGTCCCGGGACAGGGCTTGAACACTGAAGCTTTCTTT. This translates into CASSGEVPGQGLNTEAFF.

This chain uses TRBV5-1 with TRBJ2-5; D gene uncertain. V was shortened by 0 bases and J by 4 bases, with 13 bases between the two germline ends. Germline values: CDR1 SGHRS, CDR2 YFSETQ. This CDR3 has 15 amino acids. This CDR3 is CASSLVQKCRETQYF. CDR3 coding DNA: TGCGCCAGCAGCTTGGTACAGAAATGCCGAGAGACCCAGTACTTC.

This chain connects TRBV6-6 to TRBJ2-7, with unresolved D. The CDR3 is made up of 12 amino acids. V lost 6 bases and J 5 bases, leaving 11 bases between the germline ends. The germline gives CDR1 MNHNY, CDR2 SVGAGI (reference sequence). The CDR3 region is CASSPGGHEQYF. The CDR3 nucleotides read TGTGCCAGCAGCCCCGGCGGCCACGAGCAGTACTTC.

This chain uses TRBV11-3 with TRBJ2-3, with TRBD2 as a possible D gene (6 bases). The CDR3 totals 17 residues. V was clipped by 4 bases and J by 2 bases, with 19 bases between them. Germline V CDR1 and CDR2: SGHNT, YENEEA. The CDR3 DNA reads TGTGCCAGCAGCTCGACCGGGACTTCGATGGCCACAGATACGCAGTATTTT. Translated: CASSSTGTSMATDTQYF.

The genes are TRBV5-6 and TRBJ1-2, with D unclear. CDR3 length: 12 residues. Per germline, CDR1 SGHDT and CDR2 YYEEEE. Trimming pared 1 base from V and 9 bases from J, leaving 10 bases between. The CDR3 region is CASSLRIRSYTF. CDR3 nucleotide sequence: TGTGCCAGCAGCTTGCGAATCAGGAGCTACACCTTC. Full variable domain (missing parts from reference TRBV5-6 and TRBJ1-2): DAGVTQSPTHLIKTRGQQVTLRCSPKSGHDTVSWYQQALGQGPQFIFQYYEEEERQRGNFPDRFSGHQFPNYSSELNVNALLLGDSALYLCASSLRIRSYTFGSGTRLTVV.

In its sample, this clone was seen once. The junction shows a germline mismatch at one end, possibly a read error. V is TRBV25-1 and J is TRBJ2-4; TRBD2 might be the D (6 bases). The germline CDR1 and CDR2 sequences are MGHDK and SYGVNS. The CDR3 runs 10 residues. The CDR3 is CASSGGVWNF. CDR3 DNA: TGTGCCAGCAGTGGGGGGGTCTGGAACTTC.

The chain has TRBV9 and TRBJ1-6, with D tentatively TRBD1 (5 bases). Germline-derived CDR1 and CDR2 are SGDLS and YYNGEE. The CDR3 is made up of 16 amino acids. The V gene lost 3 bases and the J gene lost 10 bases, with 20 bases spanning the gap. The CDR3 region has the DNA TGTGCCAGCAGCGCCCGGCGGGACTCGCTCGGGTCACCCCTCCACTTT. It translates to CASSARRDSLGSPLHF.

The chain combines TRBV7-2 with TRBJ2-5, with D perhaps matching TRBD2 (6 bases). The CDR3 is 14 amino acids. Germline V lookup: CDR1 SGHTA, CDR2 FQGNSA. Between the trimmed V and J ends, which lost 3 bases and 2 bases, there was a span of 10 bases. CDR3 sequence (DNA): TGTGCCAGCAGCTTGATAGCGGAACAAGAGACCCAGTACTTC. Translation: CASSLIAEQETQYF. The full variable domain, rest sourced from reference TRBV7-2 and TRBJ2-5, is GAGVSQSPSNKVTEKGKDVELRCDPISGHTALYWYRQSLGQGLEFLIYFQGNSAPDKSGLPSDRFSAERTGGSVSTLTIQRTQQEDSAVYLCASSLIAEQETQYFGPGTRLLVL.